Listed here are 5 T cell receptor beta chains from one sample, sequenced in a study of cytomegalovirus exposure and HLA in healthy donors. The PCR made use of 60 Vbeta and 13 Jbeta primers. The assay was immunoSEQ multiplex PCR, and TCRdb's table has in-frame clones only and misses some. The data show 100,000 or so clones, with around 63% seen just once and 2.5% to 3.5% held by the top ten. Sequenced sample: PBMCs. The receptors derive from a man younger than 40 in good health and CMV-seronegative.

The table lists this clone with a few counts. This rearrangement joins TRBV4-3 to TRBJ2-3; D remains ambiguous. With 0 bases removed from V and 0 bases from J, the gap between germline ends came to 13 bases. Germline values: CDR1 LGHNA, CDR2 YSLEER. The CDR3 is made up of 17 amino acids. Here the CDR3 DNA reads TGCGCCAGCAGCCAAGATTACGCGGCTTCTAGCACAGATACGCAGTATTTT. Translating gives CASSQDYAASSTDTQYF.

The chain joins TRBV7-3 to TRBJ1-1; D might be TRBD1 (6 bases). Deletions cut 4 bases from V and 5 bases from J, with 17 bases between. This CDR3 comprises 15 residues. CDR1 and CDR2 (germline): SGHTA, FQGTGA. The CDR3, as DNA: TGTGCCAGCAGCTCTAGGGGGGGAGGTAGTACTGAAGCTTTCTTT. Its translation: CASSSRGGGSTEAFF.

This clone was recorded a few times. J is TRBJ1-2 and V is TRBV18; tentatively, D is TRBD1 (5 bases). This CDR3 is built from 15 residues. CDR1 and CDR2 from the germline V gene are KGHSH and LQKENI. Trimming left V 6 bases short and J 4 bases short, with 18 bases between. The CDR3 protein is CASSRGGEKGYGYTF. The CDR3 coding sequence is TGTGCCAGCTCCCGGGGAGGGGAGAAAGGCTATGGCTACACCTTC. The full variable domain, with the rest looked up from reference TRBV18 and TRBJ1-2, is NAGVMQNPRHLVRRRGQEARLRCSPMKGHSHVYWYRQLPEEGLKFMVYLQKENIIDESGMPKERFSAEFPKEGPSILRIQQVVRGDSAAYFCASSRGGEKGYGYTFGSGTRLTVV.

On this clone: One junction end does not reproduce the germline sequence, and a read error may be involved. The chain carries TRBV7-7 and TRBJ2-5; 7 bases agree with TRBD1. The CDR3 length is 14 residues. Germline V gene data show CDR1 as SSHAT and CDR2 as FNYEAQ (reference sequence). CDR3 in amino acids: CASSLAQGQETQYF. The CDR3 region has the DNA TGTGCTAGCAGCTTAGCACAGGGGCAAGAGACCCAGTACTTC.

This CDR3 reads CASSPTLGGASSYEQYF. CDR3 sequence (DNA): TGCGCCAGCAGCCCTACTTTGGGCGGGGCGAGCTCCTACGAGCAGTACTTC. The rearrangement links TRBV5-1 to TRBJ2-7; the D gene is possibly TRBD2 (6 bases). V lost 4 bases, J lost 0 bases, and 20 bases lay in between. CDR3 length equals 17 residues. Germline CDR1 reads SGHRS; CDR2 reads YFSETQ.